The entry below describes one T cell receptor beta chain. A second roughly 6 to 11 cycle PCR used barcoded and J-beta primers. TCRdb reanalysed the 5' RACE reads using MiXCR and keeps one entry per CDR3 protein. The data hold approximately 1.5 million distinct CDR3 sequences, with about 42% observed a single time. V gave up 5 bases and J gave up 5 bases, with 15 bases separating them. CDR1 and CDR2 from the germline V gene are SGHTA and FQGNSA. CDR3 size: 15 residues. These data come from a study of blood T cells in healthy people across ages. The sample taken for sequencing was blood. The chain has TRBV7-2 and TRBJ2-2, with D tentatively TRBD1 (5 bases). The source is a woman younger than 30 in good health. In DNA form, the CDR3 reads TGTGCCAGCAGCCGACGTATGGGGCTGACCGGGGAGCTGTTTTTT. Its translation: CASSRRMGLTGELFF.